Reported below is one TCR beta chain. Its antigen remains unidentified. TCR beta CDR3 regions were amplified from RNA. The HTBI primer set served for first-round RT-PCR of the TCR CDR3. TCRdb used MiXCR to reprocess the multiplex PCR reads, holding one entry per CDR3 protein. Altogether hundreds of thousands of distinct CDR3 sequences are present, 35% to 45% being singletons, with the ten largest covering about 8.9%. PBMCs were derived from around 10 ml fresh peripheral blood. The data stem from a study of T cells in Graves' hyperthyroidism and ophthalmopathy. Per the germline V gene, CDR1 is SGHVS and CDR2 is FNYEAQ. V was shortened by 5 bases and J by 5 bases, with 18 bases between the two germline ends. The CDR3 spans 16 residues. Study results and caveats: Most clonotypes expanded in the thyroid (above 0.001) were also present in blood.

The sequenced sample consisted of blood. The chain links TRBV7-6 to TRBJ2-2, with a weak D call TRBD2 (6 bases). This TCR was sampled from a young man with Graves' hyperthyroidism. The CDR3 region has the DNA TGTGCCAGCAGCACGACGCCGGGGGTGGGGACCGGGGAGCTGTTTTTT. Translating it yields CASSTTPGVGTGELFF.